This is a list of T cell receptor beta chains from one sample in a study of OX40 agonist ivuxolimab in advanced cancers. Repertoires were generated with immunoSEQ multiplex PCR, while TCRdb's copy carries only in-frame clones and drops some. Of about 52,000 clones listed, about 93% are singletons. The source was CD4+ or CD8+ T cells sorted from blood, collected in a trial of the OX40 agonist ivuxolimab. The receptors here all came from an adult with an advanced solid tumor such as melanoma, head and neck, liver or kidney cancer. The CDR3 runs from the conserved cysteine through the conserved F or W. A D gene is named only where the DNA matches it firmly. Only part of the rows carry a size: once, few, many, or a class if the clone is expanded.

abundance | j_gene | d_gene | v_gene | CDR3aa | CDR3nt
. | TRBJ2-5 | . | TRBV28 | CASSSLQETQYF | TGTGCCAGCAGTTCCCTCCAAGAGACCCAGTACTTC
. | TRBJ1-4 | . | TRBV6-5 | CASSYESGPTGEKLFF | TGTGCCAGCAGTTACGAGTCGGGACCGACTGGTGAAAAACTGTTTTTT
. | TRBJ2-3 | TRBD1 | TRBV11-2 | CASSLPGQSTDTQYF | TGTGCCAGCAGCCTCCCGGGACAGAGCACAGATACGCAGTATTTT
. | TRBJ2-1 | TRBD1 | TRBV6-6 | CASRGQSSYNEQFF | TGTGCCAGCAGGGGACAGAGCTCCTACAATGAGCAGTTCTTC
. | TRBJ2-7 | . | TRBV29-1 | CSVFFLGTESSYEQYF | TGCAGCGTTTTTTTCCTTGGGACGGAGAGCTCCTACGAGCAGTACTTC
once | TRBJ1-2 | TRBD1 | TRBV13 | CASSLGDRGVGYGYTF | TGTGCCAGCAGCTTAGGAGACAGGGGAGTAGGCTATGGCTACACCTTC
. | TRBJ1-1 | . | TRBV14 | CASSQDTGRGYTEAFF | TGTGCCAGCAGCCAAGACACCGGGCGAGGATACACTGAAGCTTTCTTT
. | TRBJ2-1 | . | TRBV27 | CASSSPGGGFPLEQFF | TGTGCCAGCAGCTCTCCAGGGGGGGGCTTCCCTCTCGAGCAGTTCTTC
. | TRBJ2-7 | . | TRBV27 | CASSLTPMLSEQYF | TGTGCCAGCAGTCTCACCCCCATGTTAAGCGAGCAGTACTTC
. | TRBJ2-1 | . | TRBV9 | CASSALGGPLAHNEQFF | TGTGCCAGCAGCGCCCTCGGTGGGCCGCTAGCCCACAATGAGCAGTTCTTC
. | TRBJ2-7 | . | TRBV28 | CASSPNPAYEQYF | TGTGCCAGCAGTCCCAACCCGGCCTACGAGCAGTACTTC